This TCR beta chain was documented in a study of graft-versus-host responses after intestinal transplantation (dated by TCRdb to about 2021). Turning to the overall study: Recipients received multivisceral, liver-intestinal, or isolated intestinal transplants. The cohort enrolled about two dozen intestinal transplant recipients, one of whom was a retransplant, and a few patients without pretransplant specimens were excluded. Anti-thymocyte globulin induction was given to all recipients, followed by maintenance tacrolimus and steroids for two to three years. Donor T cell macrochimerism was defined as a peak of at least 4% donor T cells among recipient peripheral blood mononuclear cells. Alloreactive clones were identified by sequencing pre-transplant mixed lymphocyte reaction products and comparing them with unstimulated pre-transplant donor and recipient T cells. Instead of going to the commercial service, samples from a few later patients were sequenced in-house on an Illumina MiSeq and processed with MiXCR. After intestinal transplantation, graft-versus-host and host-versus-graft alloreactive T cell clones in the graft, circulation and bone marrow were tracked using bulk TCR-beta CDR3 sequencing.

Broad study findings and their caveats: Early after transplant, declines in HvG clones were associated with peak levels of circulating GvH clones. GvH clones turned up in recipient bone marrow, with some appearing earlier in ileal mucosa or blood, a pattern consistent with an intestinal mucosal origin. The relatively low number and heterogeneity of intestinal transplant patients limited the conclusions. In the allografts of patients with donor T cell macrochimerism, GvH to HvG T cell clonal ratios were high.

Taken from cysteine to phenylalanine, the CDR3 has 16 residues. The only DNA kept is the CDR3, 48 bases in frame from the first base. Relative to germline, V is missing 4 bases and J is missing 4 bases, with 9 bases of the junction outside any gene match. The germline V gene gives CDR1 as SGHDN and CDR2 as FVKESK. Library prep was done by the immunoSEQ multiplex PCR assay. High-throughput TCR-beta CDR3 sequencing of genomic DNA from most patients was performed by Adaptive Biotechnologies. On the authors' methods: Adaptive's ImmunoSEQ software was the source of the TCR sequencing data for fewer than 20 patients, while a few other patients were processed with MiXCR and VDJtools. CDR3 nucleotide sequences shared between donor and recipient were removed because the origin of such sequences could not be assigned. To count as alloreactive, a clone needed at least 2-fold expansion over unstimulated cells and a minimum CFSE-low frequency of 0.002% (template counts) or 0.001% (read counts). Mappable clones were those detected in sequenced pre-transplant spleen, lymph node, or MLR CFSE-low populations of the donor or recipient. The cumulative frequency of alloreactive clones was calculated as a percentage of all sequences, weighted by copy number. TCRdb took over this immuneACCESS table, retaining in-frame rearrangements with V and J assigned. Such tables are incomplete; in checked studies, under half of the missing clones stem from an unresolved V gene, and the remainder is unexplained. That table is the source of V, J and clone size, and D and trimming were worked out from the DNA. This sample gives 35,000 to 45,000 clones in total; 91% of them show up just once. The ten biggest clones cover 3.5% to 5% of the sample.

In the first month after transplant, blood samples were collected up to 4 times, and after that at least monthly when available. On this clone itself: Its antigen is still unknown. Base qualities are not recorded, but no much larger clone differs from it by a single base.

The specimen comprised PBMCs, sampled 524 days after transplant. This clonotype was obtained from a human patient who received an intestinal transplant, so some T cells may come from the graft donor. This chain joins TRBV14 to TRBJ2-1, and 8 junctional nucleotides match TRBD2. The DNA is TGTGCCAGCAGCCGAGAAATACTAGCGGATTACAATGAGCAGTTCTTC. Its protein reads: CASSREILADYNEQFF.